This passage covers 30 T cell receptor beta chains from one sample sequenced in a study of T-cell reconstitution after alpha-beta-depleted transplantation in children (dated by TCRdb to the mid-2010s). The treatment or condition label on this specimen signifies: allogeneic hematopoietic cell transplantation with graft depleted of TCRalphabeta T cells and CD19 B cells. Libraries were constructed by PCR. The run used an Illumina HiSeq 2500. TCR libraries were prepared with molecular barcoding, using unique molecular identifiers to normalize TCRbeta repertoire quantification. TCRdb redid the processing of the public reads, applying fastp at Q25 and MiXCR, and retained in-frame beta chains. Rows with one shared CDR3 protein collapse into an entry with the most common genes and DNA. Within this sample are some 450,000 distinct CDR3 sequences, with 43% of them counted one time only. The top ten clones comprise 27% of the sample.

Sample: PBMCs, taken before TCRalphabeta/CD19-depleted stem cell transplant. Receptor source: a girl aged 2 to 9 with aplastic anemia, due to receive a stem cell transplant.

As regards this clonotype: A read error may be the cause here, since a much bigger clone is one base away. The chain has TRBV7-2 and TRBJ2-7, with 12 bases lining up with TRBD2. The CDR3 is made up of 14 amino acids. Looked up from germline, CDR1 is SGHTA and CDR2 is FQGNSA. The CDR3 sequence: CASSVGLAGYDQYF. As DNA, the CDR3 is TGTGCCAGCAGCGTCGGACTAGCGGGATACGATCAGTACTTC.

This clonotype was observed a handful of times. The chain links TRBV29-1 to TRBJ2-7; D unclear. The ends were cut back, 4 bases at V and 0 bases at J, with 7 bases in the middle. Germline loops: CDR1 SQVTM, CDR2 ANQGSEA. The CDR3 length is 12 residues. Here the CDR3 DNA reads TGCAGCGTTGGCCACAGCTCCTACGAGCAGTACTTC. This codes for CSVGHSSYEQYF.

The chain is built from TRBV20-1 and TRBJ1-1; D is unclear. Per germline, CDR1 DFQATT and CDR2 SNEGSKA (reference sequence). V lost 0 bases to trimming and J lost 1 base, with 9 bases between them. The CDR3 is 14 residues long. CDR3 sequence reads: CSARDLGRNTEAFF. The CDR3 DNA follows: TGCAGTGCTAGAGATTTAGGCAGGAACACTGAAGCTTTCTTT.

The chain has TRBV18 and TRBJ2-1, with 11 bases that match TRBD2. The CDR3 has 13 amino acids. Germline trimming cut 8 bases from V and 5 bases from J; bases unmatched to any gene: 2. Looked up from germline, CDR1 is KGHSH and CDR2 is LQKENI. This CDR3 reads CASLGLADNEQFF. CDR3 sequence (DNA): TGTGCCAGCCTGGGACTAGCGGACAATGAGCAGTTCTTC.

This clonotype was seen at least ten times. The rearrangement joins TRBV5-1 to TRBJ2-7; perhaps TRBD1 as D (6 bases). V lost 4 bases, J lost 6 bases, and 17 bases lay in between. Germline V gives CDR1 SGHRS, CDR2 YFSETQ. The CDR3 sequence is 14 residues long. CDR3 region: CASSNGQRGAEQYF. Written as DNA, the CDR3 is TGCGCCAGCAGCAACGGACAGAGGGGCGCCGAGCAGTACTTC.

The rearrangement uses TRBV20-1 and TRBJ1-1; D may be TRBD1 (6 bases). V lost 3 bases and J 1 base, leaving 12 bases between the germline ends. The CDR3 is 14 residues long. The germline V gene encodes CDR1 DFQATT and CDR2 SNEGSKA (reference sequence). The CDR3 reads CSARIGTPNTEAFF. The CDR3 DNA reads as TGCAGTGCTAGGATTGGGACACCGAACACTGAAGCTTTCTTT.

Concerning this clonotype: Given a much more abundant clone one base away, this may be a read error. V is TRBV20-1 and J is TRBJ2-1; the match to TRBD2 covers 8 bases. From germline, CDR1 is DFQATT and CDR2 SNEGSKA (reference sequence). The V and J ends lost 7 bases and 4 bases, in that order; junction bases with no gene match: 9. The length of the CDR3 is 14 residues. This chain's CDR3 is CSVPFGGRYNEQFF. Here the CDR3 DNA reads TGCAGTGTTCCTTTCGGCGGGAGGTACAATGAGCAGTTCTTC.

The sample holds a few counts of this clonotype. The chain employs TRBV28 and TRBJ2-7; 10 bases agree with TRBD2. CDR1 and CDR2 (germline): MDHEN, SYDVKM. This CDR3 is 15 amino acids long. V shed 4 bases, J shed 7 bases, and the junction held 10 bases outside the gene matches. CDR3 residues: CASSSPGTSVYEQYF. The CDR3 nucleotides read TGTGCCAGCAGTTCCCCTGGGACTAGCGTTTATGAGCAGTACTTC.

This clonotype has only a few counts. The chain links TRBV7-2 to TRBJ2-7; 7 bases match TRBD2. The CDR3 length is 13 residues. Germline V gene lookup returns CDR1 SGHTA and CDR2 FQGNSA. V shed 5 bases, J shed 7 bases, and the junction held 8 bases outside the gene matches. This CDR3 reads CASSPGTMREQYF. In nucleotides, the CDR3 is TGTGCCAGCAGCCCCGGGACTATGAGGGAGCAGTACTTC.

This clonotype was counted many times. The rearrangement links TRBV28 to TRBJ2-3; 11 bases map to TRBD2. Germline loops: CDR1 MDHEN, CDR2 SYDVKM. V shed 5 bases, J shed 5 bases, and the junction held 6 bases outside the gene matches. The CDR3 is 15 amino acids. Here the CDR3 DNA reads TGTGCCAGCAGTGTTAGCGGGAGGGCCGGAGATACGCAGTATTTT. Protein: CASSVSGRAGDTQYF.

This clonotype was seen repeatedly, ten times or more. The rearrangement uses TRBV20-1 and TRBJ1-1, with TRBD1 as a possible D gene (5 bases). Germline V gene lookup returns CDR1 DFQATT and CDR2 SNEGSKA (reference sequence). This CDR3 contains 14 residues. With 1 base removed from V and 2 bases from J, the gap between germline ends came to 11 bases. The CDR3 protein is CSARGGLFNTEAFF. In DNA form, the CDR3 reads TGCAGTGCTAGAGGGGGACTGTTTAACACTGAAGCTTTCTTT.

V gene TRBV20-1 combines with J gene TRBJ2-7; D is undetermined. V was pared by 0 bases and J by 1 base, with 7 bases between. Germline-derived CDR1 and CDR2 are DFQATT and SNEGSKA (reference sequence). The CDR3 is made up of 13 amino acids. Here the CDR3 reads CSARDRASYEQYF. The CDR3 nucleotides read TGCAGTGCTAGAGATCGGGCTTCCTACGAGCAGTACTTC.

The V call is TRBV10-3, the J call TRBJ2-3, with a tentative D call TRBD1 (5 bases). Germline-derived CDR1 and CDR2 are ENHRY and SYGVKD. V dropped 6 bases and J dropped 4 bases, with 20 bases sitting between them. The CDR3 totals 16 residues. CDR3 sequence (DNA): TGTGCCATCAGCCCAGGACACGTGAGGTTTTCAGATACGCAGTATTTT. Protein product: CAISPGHVRFSDTQYF.

The sample holds a few counts of this clonotype. This sequence joins TRBV4-1 and TRBJ2-7, with D hard to call. There are 16 residues in the CDR3. Trimming left V 1 base short and J 1 base short, with 14 bases between. Looked up from germline, CDR1 is MGHRA and CDR2 is YSYEKL. This CDR3 reads CASSQVPLQASYEQYF. For the CDR3, the DNA is TGCGCCAGCAGCCAAGTACCCCTGCAGGCTTCCTACGAGCAGTACTTC.

This clonotype came up many times. The chain is built from TRBV20-1 and TRBJ2-3; D is possibly TRBD2 (5 bases). V was clipped by 3 bases and J by 6 bases, with 13 bases between them. CDR1 and CDR2 (germline): DFQATT, SNEGSKA (reference sequence). The CDR3 length is 13 residues. DNA for the CDR3: TGCAGTGCTAGCCAGCGGTACGGGGATACGCAGTATTTT. Translating it yields CSASQRYGDTQYF.

This clonotype appeared many times. The gene calls are TRBV20-1 and TRBJ2-3, with D perhaps matching TRBD2 (6 bases). This CDR3 is 12 amino acids long. V lost 5 bases and J lost 4, with 10 bases in between. Germline CDR1 and CDR2: DFQATT and SNEGSKA (reference sequence). Here the CDR3 reads CSALLAADTQYF. Here the CDR3 DNA reads TGCAGTGCTCTACTAGCCGCAGATACGCAGTATTTT.

Only a few counts were recorded for this clonotype. CDR3 amino acids: CATSRDPLLTSGRTDTQYF. The CDR3, as DNA: TGTGCCACCAGCAGAGACCCCCTTCTGACTAGCGGGCGCACAGATACGCAGTATTTT. This chain connects TRBV15 to TRBJ2-3; TRBD2 matches at 10 bases. Germline-derived CDR1 and CDR2 are LNHNV and YYDKDF (reference sequence). The length of the CDR3 is 19 residues. The V gene end was trimmed by 0 bases and the J gene end by 1 base; junction bases not matched to a gene: 10. Drawing the rest from reference TRBV15 and TRBJ2-3, the complete variable domain is DAMVIQNPRYQVTQFGKPVTLSCSQTLNHNVMYWYQQKSSQAPKLLFHYYDKDFNNEADTPDNFQSRRPNTSFCFLDIRSPGLGDTAMYLCATSRDPLLTSGRTDTQYFGPGTRLTVL.

The J gene is TRBJ2-1, the V gene TRBV29-1; D remains unclear. The germline CDR1 and CDR2 sequences are SQVTM and ANQGSEA. Trimming pared 2 bases from V and 7 bases from J, leaving 12 bases between. The CDR3 is made up of 13 amino acids. CDR3 region: CSVESRASNEQFF. For the CDR3, the DNA is TGCAGCGTTGAAAGTAGGGCCTCAAATGAGCAGTTCTTC.

The J gene is TRBJ2-5, the V gene TRBV24-1, with 9 nucleotides matching TRBD2. Germline V lookup: CDR1 KGHDR, CDR2 SFDVKD. V trimming: 3 bases; J trimming: 1 base; junction bases outside the gene matches: 5. The CDR3 consists of 16 residues. For the CDR3, the DNA is TGTGCCACCAGTGATGGGCTAGCGGGGCTCCAAGAGACCCAGTACTTC. Translated, it gives CATSDGLAGLQETQYF.

This CDR3 reads CASSYTTGPVYEQYF. CDR3 sequence (DNA): TGTGCCAGCAGTTACACGACAGGGCCGGTCTACGAGCAGTACTTC. This rearrangement joins TRBV27 to TRBJ2-7; TRBD1 matches at 7 bases. The CDR3 is 15 residues long. The ends lost 4 bases at V and 3 bases at J; junction bases unmatched: 9. Looked up from germline, CDR1 is MNHEY and CDR2 is SMNVEV (reference sequence).

The chain employs TRBV20-1 and TRBJ2-2, with D perhaps matching TRBD2 (6 bases). Germline CDR1 and CDR2: DFQATT and SNEGSKA (reference sequence). CDR3 size: 15 residues. V lost 6 bases, J lost 2 bases, and 16 bases lay in between. CDR3: CSAPRSGQNTGELFF. As DNA, the CDR3 is TGCAGTGCGCCAAGAAGCGGGCAAAACACCGGGGAGCTGTTTTTT.

The chain combines TRBV4-3 with TRBJ2-7; D gene ambiguous. V was trimmed by 0 bases and J by 2 bases, leaving 5 bases between them. The CDR3 extends over 13 amino acids. Germline V gene sequence: CDR1 LGHNA, CDR2 YSLEER. The CDR3 region is CASSQDITYEQYF. The CDR3 coding sequence is TGCGCCAGCAGCCAAGATATTACCTACGAGCAGTACTTC.

The chain has TRBV6-2 or TRBV6-3 and TRBJ2-1; no clear D. This CDR3 is 13 amino acids long. Germline V gives CDR1 MNHEY, CDR2 SVGEGT. V gave up 7 bases and J gave up 4 bases, with 11 bases separating them. CDR3 nucleotides: TGTGCCAGCAAACGAGTCGCGTACAATGAGCAGTTCTTC. Amino acid sequence: CASKRVAYNEQFF.

The chain carries TRBV12-3 or TRBV12-4 and TRBJ2-1; D is tentatively TRBD1 or TRBD2 (7 bases each). This CDR3 comprises 16 residues. V lost 7 bases and J 4 bases, leaving 20 bases between the germline ends. The CDR3 spells CASNLRGAGGYNEQFF. CDR3 nucleotides: TGTGCCAGCAACCTCAGGGGGGCCGGGGGGTACAATGAGCAGTTCTTC.

This clonotype was recorded a few times. The chain couples TRBV6-1 to TRBJ1-2; D possibly corresponds to TRBD1 (5 bases). Trimming took off 4 bases at V and 4 bases at J, with 10 bases between the two ends. Germline lookup yields CDR1 MNHNS and CDR2 SASEGT. The CDR3 consists of 13 residues. The CDR3 loop reads CASSAGLSYGYTF. The DNA of the CDR3 is TGTGCCAGCAGTGCAGGGCTTTCCTATGGCTACACCTTC.

This clonotype was found many times. The chain carries TRBV5-1 and TRBJ2-3; unclear D gene. The CDR3 totals 15 residues. The V end was cut by 6 bases, the J end by 0 bases, with 14 bases between. CDR1 and CDR2 from the germline V gene are SGHRS and YFSETQ. DNA for the CDR3: TGCGCCAGCAATGATCCGGGTAGGAGCACAGATACGCAGTATTTT. Its translation is CASNDPGRSTDTQYF. Variable domain in full (rest from reference TRBV5-1 and TRBJ2-3): KAGVTQTPRYLIKTRGQQVTLSCSPISGHRSVSWYQQTPGQGLQFLFEYFSETQRNKGNFPGRFSGRQFSNSRSEMNVSTLELGDSALYLCASNDPGRSTDTQYFGPGTRLTVL.

This clonotype was seen a few times. The chain employs TRBV20-1 and TRBJ2-7, with D perhaps matching TRBD2 (5 bases). The CDR3 runs to 13 residues. The V gene's germline CDR1 is DFQATT and CDR2 SNEGSKA (reference sequence). V dropped 1 base and J dropped 5 bases, with 12 bases sitting between them. This CDR3 is CSARGARVDEQYF. CDR3 bases: TGCAGTGCTAGAGGGGCGCGGGTTGACGAGCAGTACTTC.

V usage is TRBV29-1 and J usage is TRBJ2-1; D is unclear. The ends were cut back, 1 base at V and 0 bases at J, with 10 bases in the middle. Germline loops: CDR1 SQVTM, CDR2 ANQGSEA. This CDR3 region has 15 residues. The CDR3 protein is CSVEGRRSSYNEQFF. As DNA, the CDR3 is TGCAGCGTTGAAGGGCGAAGGAGCTCCTACAATGAGCAGTTCTTC.

This chain joins TRBV24-1 and TRBJ1-2; 8 nucleotides agree with TRBD1. Per germline, CDR1 KGHDR and CDR2 SFDVKD. The CDR3 spans 15 residues. V shed 3 bases, J shed 8 bases, and the junction held 10 bases outside the gene matches. CDR3 residues: CATSDGPGQVEGYTF. Written as DNA, the CDR3 is TGTGCCACCAGTGATGGGCCGGGACAGGTCGAAGGCTACACCTTC.

This chain uses TRBV29-1 with TRBJ2-1; the match to TRBD2 covers 10 bases. Germline V gives CDR1 SQVTM, CDR2 ANQGSEA. V lost 7 bases, J lost 0 bases, and 9 bases stayed unmatched. The CDR3 contains 16 residues. CDR3 residues: CSAVAGGTSSYNEQFF. CDR3 coding DNA: TGCAGCGCCGTAGCGGGGGGCACTAGCTCCTACAATGAGCAGTTCTTC.